These 10 T cell receptor beta chains share one sample of origin, sequenced in a study of vaccination and CD4 T cells after COVID-19 (dated by TCRdb to between 2021 and 2024). This specimen's treatment or condition label, per the study, means: roughly 10-day PBMC culture with coronavirus spike peptide pools or control peptides (ViraFEST assay). Antigen specificity for these receptors is unknown. Library method: PCR. This sample was sequenced with an Illumina iSeq 100. DNA from cultured CD4+ T cells underwent TCR sequencing with the Oncomine TCR Beta short-read assay at the Johns Hopkins FTIC core. In-frame beta chains were kept once TCRdb had trimmed the public reads at Q25 with fastp and called clones with MiXCR. Entries are consolidated by CDR3 protein sequence, retaining the most common genes and DNA. This sample lists 11,000 or so distinct CDR3 sequences; about half were detected once. The top ten clones comprise 10% of the sample.

Material: CD4+ T cells from blood, cultured in vitro. The source of these receptors is a human donor who had recovered from COVID-19.

This chain links TRBV2 with TRBJ2-3, with TRBD2 as a possible D gene (7 bases). The V gene's germline CDR1 is SNHLY and CDR2 FYNNEI. V was shortened by 6 bases and J by 1 base, with 11 bases between the two germline ends. The CDR3 is 14 amino acids. The CDR3: CASRGRGGTDTQYF. The CDR3 DNA follows: TGTGCCAGCAGAGGGAGGGGGGGCACAGATACGCAGTATTTT. Based on the CDR3 plus reference TRBV2 and TRBJ2-3, the full variable domain is EPEVTQTPSHQVTQMGQEVILRCVPISNHLYFYWYRQILGQKVEFLVSFYNNEISEKSEIFDDQFSVERPDGSNFTLKIRSTKLEDSAMYFCASRGRGGTDTQYFGPGTRLTVL.

V gene TRBV19 combines with J gene TRBJ2-7, with 8 bases fitting TRBD2. V shed 4 bases and J 3 bases; nucleotides not matched to a gene: 5. The CDR3 spans 14 residues. Germline values: CDR1 LNHDA, CDR2 SQIVND (reference sequence). The CDR3 loop is CASSRTSRSYEQYF. In nucleotides, the CDR3 is TGTGCCAGTAGTAGGACTAGCAGGAGCTACGAGCAGTACTTC.

V gene TRBV20-1 combines with J gene TRBJ1-2; D not resolved. The CDR3 length is 13 residues. Trimming removed 0 bases from V and 5 bases from J, with 10 bases in between. Germline-derived CDR1 and CDR2 are DFQATT and SNEGSKA (reference sequence). Here the CDR3 reads CSAREGPAYGYTF. In nucleotides, the CDR3 is TGCAGTGCTAGAGAAGGGCCAGCTTATGGCTACACCTTC.

The CDR3 sequence: CASSSQAGVSTDTQYF. For the CDR3, the DNA is TGTGCCAGCAGTTCTCAAGCGGGGGTAAGCACAGATACGCAGTATTTT. This rearrangement joins TRBV27 to TRBJ2-3, with 8 bases lining up with TRBD2. Looked up from germline, CDR1 is MNHEY and CDR2 is SMNVEV (reference sequence). This CDR3 region has 16 residues. With 4 bases clipped from V and 0 bases from J, the junction kept 6 bases outside the gene matches.

The chain has TRBV18 and TRBJ1-1; D gene unclear. The CDR3 covers 14 residues. Trimming cost V 1 base and J 0 bases, with 6 bases left between them. The germline V gene has CDR1 KGHSH and CDR2 LQKENI. The CDR3 region is CASSPQALNTEAFF. CDR3 nucleotide sequence: TGTGCCAGCTCACCACAGGCTTTGAACACTGAAGCTTTCTTT.

V usage is TRBV6-1 and J usage is TRBJ2-1; 11 positions agree with TRBD2. The germline V gene encodes CDR1 MNHNS and CDR2 SASEGT. J was trimmed by 9 bases and V by 2 bases; bases with no gene match: 6. The CDR3 is 15 residues long. The CDR3 nucleotides read TGTGCCAGCAGTGAAACTAGCGGGGGTTTCGGTGAGCAGTTCTTC. Protein: CASSETSGGFGEQFF.

The chain has TRBV19 and TRBJ2-4, with 7 bases that match TRBD2. Germline values: CDR1 LNHDA, CDR2 SQIVND (reference sequence). J gave up 0 bases and V 5 bases, and 7 bases lay outside the gene matches. The CDR3 length is 16 residues. CDR3 loop: CASSVSGEVAKNIQYF. CDR3 nucleotide sequence: TGTGCCAGTAGTGTGAGCGGGGAAGTAGCCAAAAACATTCAGTACTTC.

This clonotype has only a few counts. V is TRBV20-1 and J is TRBJ2-5; D tentatively reads TRBD1 or TRBD2 (5 bases each). Per germline, CDR1 DFQATT and CDR2 SNEGSKA (reference sequence). The CDR3 has 14 amino acids. CDR3 loop: CSVRSGSGQETQYF. CDR3 nucleotide sequence: TGCAGCGTTCGCTCAGGGAGCGGCCAAGAGACCCAGTACTTC.

The chain is built from TRBV20-1 and TRBJ1-1, with TRBD1 matching 10 bases. There are 15 residues in the CDR3. With 3 bases clipped from V and 1 base from J, the junction kept 5 bases outside the gene matches. In germline, CDR1 is DFQATT, CDR2 SNEGSKA (reference sequence). CDR3 sequence reads: CSARTGGAENTEAFF. In nucleotides, the CDR3 is TGCAGTGCTAGGACAGGGGGCGCGGAGAACACTGAAGCTTTCTTT.

The V call is TRBV7-9, the J call TRBJ2-2; TRBD1 matches at 8 bases. The junction had 6 bases not matched to a gene; V was cut back by 2 bases and J by 1 base. Per germline, CDR1 SEHNR and CDR2 FQNEAQ (reference sequence). This CDR3 has 17 amino acids. The CDR3 spells CASSLFYGTGNTGELFF. As DNA, the CDR3 is TGTGCCAGCAGCTTATTTTATGGGACAGGGAACACCGGGGAGCTGTTTTTT.